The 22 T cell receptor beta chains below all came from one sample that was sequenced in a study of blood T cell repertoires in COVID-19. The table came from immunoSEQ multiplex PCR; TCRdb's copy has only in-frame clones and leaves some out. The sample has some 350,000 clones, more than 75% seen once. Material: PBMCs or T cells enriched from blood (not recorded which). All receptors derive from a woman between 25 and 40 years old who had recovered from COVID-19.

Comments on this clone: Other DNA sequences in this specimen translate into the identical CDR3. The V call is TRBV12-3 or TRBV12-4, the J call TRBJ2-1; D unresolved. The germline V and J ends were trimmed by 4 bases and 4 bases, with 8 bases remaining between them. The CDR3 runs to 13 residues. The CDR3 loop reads CASSSLEYNEQFF. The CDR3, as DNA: TGTGCCAGCAGTTCTTTAGAGTACAATGAGCAGTTCTTC.

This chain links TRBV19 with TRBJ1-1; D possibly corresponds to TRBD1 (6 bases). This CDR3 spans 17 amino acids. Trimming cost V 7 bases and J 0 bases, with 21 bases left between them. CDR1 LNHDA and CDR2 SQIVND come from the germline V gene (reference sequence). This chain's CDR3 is CASTPNPGHYMNTEAFF. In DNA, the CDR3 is TGTGCCAGTACTCCAAATCCGGGACACTACATGAACACTGAAGCTTTCTTT.

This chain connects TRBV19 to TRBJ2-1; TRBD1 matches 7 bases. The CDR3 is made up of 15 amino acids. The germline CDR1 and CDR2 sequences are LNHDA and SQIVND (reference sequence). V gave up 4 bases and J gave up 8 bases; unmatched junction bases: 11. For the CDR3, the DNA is TGTGCCAGTAGTACCACAGGGGATGGTGGGGATGAGCAGTTCTTC. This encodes CASSTTGDGGDEQFF.

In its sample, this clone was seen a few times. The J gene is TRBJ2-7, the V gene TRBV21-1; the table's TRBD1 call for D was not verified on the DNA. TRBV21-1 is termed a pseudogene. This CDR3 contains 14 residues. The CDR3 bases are TGTGCCAGCAGCAAAGGACAGGGGGCCTACGAGCAGTACTTC. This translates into CASSKGQGAYEQYF.

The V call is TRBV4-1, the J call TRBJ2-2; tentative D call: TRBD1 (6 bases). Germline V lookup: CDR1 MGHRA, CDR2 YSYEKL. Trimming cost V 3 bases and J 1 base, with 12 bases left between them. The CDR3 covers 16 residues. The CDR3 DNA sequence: TGCGCCAGCAGCCATGACGGGACAAGGAACACCGGGGAGCTGTTTTTT. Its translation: CASSHDGTRNTGELFF.

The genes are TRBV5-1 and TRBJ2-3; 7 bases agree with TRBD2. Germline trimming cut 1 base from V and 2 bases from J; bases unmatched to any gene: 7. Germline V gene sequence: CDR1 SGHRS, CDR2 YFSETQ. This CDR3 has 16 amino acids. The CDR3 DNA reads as TGCGCCAGCAGCTTGAACGGAGCGGGGTACACAGATACGCAGTATTTT. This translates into CASSLNGAGYTDTQYF.

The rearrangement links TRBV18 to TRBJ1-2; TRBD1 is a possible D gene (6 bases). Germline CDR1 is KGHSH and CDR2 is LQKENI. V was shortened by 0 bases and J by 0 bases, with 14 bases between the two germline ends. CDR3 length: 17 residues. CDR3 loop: CASSPPEGGLANYGYTF. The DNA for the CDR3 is TGTGCCAGCTCACCACCAGAAGGGGGACTAGCTAACTATGGCTACACCTTC.

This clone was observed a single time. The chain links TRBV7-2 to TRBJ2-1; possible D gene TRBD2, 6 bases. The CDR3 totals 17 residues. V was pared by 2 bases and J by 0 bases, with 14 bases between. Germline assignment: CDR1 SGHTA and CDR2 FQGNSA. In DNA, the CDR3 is TGTGCCAGCAGCTTACCCGGGACTGTGAGCTCCTACAATGAGCAGTTCTTC. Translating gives CASSLPGTVSSYNEQFF.

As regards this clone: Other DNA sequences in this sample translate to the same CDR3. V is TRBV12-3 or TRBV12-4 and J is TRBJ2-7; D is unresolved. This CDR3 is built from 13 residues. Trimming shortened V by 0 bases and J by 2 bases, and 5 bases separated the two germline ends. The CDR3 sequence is CASSLAGAYEQYF. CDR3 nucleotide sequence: TGTGCCAGCAGTTTAGCTGGAGCCTACGAGCAGTACTTC.

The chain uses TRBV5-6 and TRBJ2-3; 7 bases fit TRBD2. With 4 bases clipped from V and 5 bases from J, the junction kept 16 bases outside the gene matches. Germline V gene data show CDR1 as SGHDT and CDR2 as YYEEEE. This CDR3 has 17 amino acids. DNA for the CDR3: TGTGCCAGCAGCCCCCTGGGGGGAGGGCCGATTGAAGATACGCAGTATTTT. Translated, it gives CASSPLGGGPIEDTQYF.

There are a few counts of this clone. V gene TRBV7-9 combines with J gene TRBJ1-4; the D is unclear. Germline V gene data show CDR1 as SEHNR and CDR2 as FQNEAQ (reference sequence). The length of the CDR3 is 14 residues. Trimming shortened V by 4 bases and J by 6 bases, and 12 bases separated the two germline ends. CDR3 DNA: TGTGCCAGCAGCTACGGGAACCTGGATGAAAAACTGTTTTTT. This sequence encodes CASSYGNLDEKLFF.

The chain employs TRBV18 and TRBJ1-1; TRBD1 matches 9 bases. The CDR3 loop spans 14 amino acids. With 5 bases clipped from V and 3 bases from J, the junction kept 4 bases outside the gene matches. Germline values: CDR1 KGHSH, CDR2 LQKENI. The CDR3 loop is CASSDRQGDTEAFF. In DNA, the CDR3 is TGTGCCAGCTCAGATAGACAGGGGGACACTGAAGCTTTCTTT.

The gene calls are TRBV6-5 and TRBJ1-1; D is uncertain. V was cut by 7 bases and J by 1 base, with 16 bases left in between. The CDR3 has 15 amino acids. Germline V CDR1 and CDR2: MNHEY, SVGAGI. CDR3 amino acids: CASIAFTGSNTEAFF. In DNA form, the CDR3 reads TGTGCCAGCATCGCCTTTACGGGATCGAACACTGAAGCTTTCTTT.

This CDR3 is CASSPLTSGLSTDTQYF. The CDR3, as DNA: TGTGCCAGCTCACCACTTACTAGCGGGTTGAGCACAGATACGCAGTATTTT. The chain links TRBV18 to TRBJ2-3; 9 bases match TRBD2. With V trimmed by 1 base and J by 0 bases, 5 bases remained unmatched. Germline V lookup: CDR1 KGHSH, CDR2 LQKENI. CDR3 length equals 17 residues.

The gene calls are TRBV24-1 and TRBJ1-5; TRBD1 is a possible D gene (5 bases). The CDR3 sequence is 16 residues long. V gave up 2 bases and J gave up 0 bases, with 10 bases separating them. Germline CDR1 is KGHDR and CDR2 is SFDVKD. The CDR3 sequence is CATSDSEGYSNQPQHF. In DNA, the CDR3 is TGTGCCACCAGTGATTCGGAGGGGTATAGCAATCAGCCCCAGCATTTT.

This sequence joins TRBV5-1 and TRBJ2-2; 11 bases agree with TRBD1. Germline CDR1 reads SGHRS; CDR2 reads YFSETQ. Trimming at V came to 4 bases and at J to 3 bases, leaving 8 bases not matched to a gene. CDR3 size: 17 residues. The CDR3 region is CASSDGQGARDTGELFF. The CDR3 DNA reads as TGCGCCAGCAGCGATGGACAGGGGGCGAGGGACACCGGGGAGCTGTTTTTT.

The DNA for the CDR3 is TGTGCCAGCAGCGAGGGGTTCGGACTAGCTTTATACGAGCAGTACTTC. This translates into CASSEGFGLALYEQYF. The chain is built from TRBV7-2 and TRBJ2-7; TRBD2 matches at 8 bases. The length of the CDR3 is 16 residues. Germline V gene sequence: CDR1 SGHTA, CDR2 FQGNSA. With V trimmed by 5 bases and J by 4 bases, 13 bases remained unmatched.

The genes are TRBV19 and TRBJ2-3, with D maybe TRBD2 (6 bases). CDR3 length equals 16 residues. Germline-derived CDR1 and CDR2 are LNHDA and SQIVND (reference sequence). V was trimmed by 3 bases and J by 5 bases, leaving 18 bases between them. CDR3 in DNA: TGTGCCAGTAGTATTCCCCTGGGGAGGTTGGGAGATACGCAGTATTTT. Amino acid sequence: CASSIPLGRLGDTQYF.

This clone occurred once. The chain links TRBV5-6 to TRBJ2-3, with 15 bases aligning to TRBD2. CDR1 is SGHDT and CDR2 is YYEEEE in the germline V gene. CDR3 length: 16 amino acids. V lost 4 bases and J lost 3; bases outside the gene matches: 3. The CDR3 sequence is CASSDGLAGGTDTQYF. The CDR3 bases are TGTGCCAGCAGCGACGGACTAGCGGGAGGGACAGATACGCAGTATTTT.

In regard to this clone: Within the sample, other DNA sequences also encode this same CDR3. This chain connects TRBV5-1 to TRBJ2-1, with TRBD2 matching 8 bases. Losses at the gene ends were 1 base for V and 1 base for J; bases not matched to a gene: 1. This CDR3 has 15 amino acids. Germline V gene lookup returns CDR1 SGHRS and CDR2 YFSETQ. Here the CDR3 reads CASSLTGGSYNEQFF. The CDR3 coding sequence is TGCGCCAGCAGCTTGACGGGGGGGTCCTACAATGAGCAGTTCTTC.

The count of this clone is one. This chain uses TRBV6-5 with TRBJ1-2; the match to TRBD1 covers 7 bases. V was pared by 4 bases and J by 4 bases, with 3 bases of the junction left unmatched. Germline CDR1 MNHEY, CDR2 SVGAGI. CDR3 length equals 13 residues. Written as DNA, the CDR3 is TGTGCCAGCAGTTCGGGACAGTCCTATGGCTACACCTTC. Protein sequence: CASSSGQSYGYTF.

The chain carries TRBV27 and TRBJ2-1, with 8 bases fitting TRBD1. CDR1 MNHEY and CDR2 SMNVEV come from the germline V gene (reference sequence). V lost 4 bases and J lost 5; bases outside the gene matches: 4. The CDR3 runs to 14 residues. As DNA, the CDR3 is TGTGCCAGCAGTTACAGGGGGATTAACAATGAGCAGTTCTTC. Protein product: CASSYRGINNEQFF.